This TCR beta chain comes out of a study of a mutant IDH1 vaccine in newly diagnosed glioma. Study information: Before enrollment, patients got radiotherapy alone, temozolomide alone, or mostly the combination. Whole-study results and caveats: No link was apparently found between pseudoprogression and changes in top peripheral T cell clonotypes. Vaccination elicited immune responses in 93.3% of patients.

Sequenced by immunoSEQ multiplex PCR; TCRdb stores in-frame clones only, minus some. This table has tens of thousands of clones, 91% appearing once. Described time point: baseline, week 1 (first vaccination visit). Indicated treatment: pre-vaccination baseline after standard-of-care therapy. The donor cohort comprised cases of new WHO grade 3 or 4 IDH1-mutant, ATRX-lost astrocytoma. This clone was seen a single time. What it binds is not known. The CDR3 contains 13 residues. From germline, CDR1 is KGHSH and CDR2 LQKENI. V shed 5 bases and J shed 2 bases, with 9 bases lying between them. The V gene is TRBV18, the J gene TRBJ1-1; the D is unclear. This sample comprised PBMCs, obtained from a glioma patient treated with radiotherapy, temozolomide or both. The receptor was derived from a man in his forties or fifties with glioma. CDR3 sequence (DNA): TGTGCCAGCTCAGCGAGTAGAAACACTGAAGCTTTCTTT. The encoded protein is CASSASRNTEAFF.